Listed below are T cell receptor beta chains from one sample, sequenced in a study of regulatory T cells in long-lasting Graves disease. TCRdb redid the calling of the multiplex PCR reads with MiXCR, one entry per CDR3 protein. The data contain 420,000 or so distinct CDR3 sequences, about a sixth of them singletons. The same data also went into a second study, on T cells in Graves' hyperthyroidism and ophthalmopathy.

Sequenced material: peripheral blood mononuclear cells (PBMCs), taken at new diagnosis, from a patient treated with antithyroid drugs. These TCRs come from a woman between 18 and 30 years old with Graves disease. The CDR3 runs from the conserved cysteine through the conserved F or W. Size is stated for part of the rows, as once, few or many counts, or as a class when the clone is expanded.

>TRBV28|many
CASSLYLTDTQYF
>TRBV6-2/TRBV6-3|many
CASSVISGPYNEQFF
>TRBV2|many
CASSEGGGREQFF
>TRBV2|many
CASRVDRGPDEQYF
>TRBV2|once
CASSDWLGETPEQFF
>TRBV28|many
CASSLGGAGGNTIYF
>TRBV12-3/TRBV12-4|many
CASSYRVPSYEQYF
>TRBV2|many
CASSEAHQWGRKTYNEQFF
>TRBV7-9|few
CASSLGYGGGEETQYF
>TRBV19|-
CASSIAAPNEQFF
>TRBV28|many
CASSLPLRGYGYTF
>TRBV20-1|many
CSLAGGTDTQYF
>TRBV5-1|-
CASRSRGGNTEAFF
>TRBV7-2|many
CASSFQAGGEQYF
>TRBV28|many
CASSLWGQRNTEAFF
>TRBV20-1|few
CSAPWRLSTDTQYF
>TRBV6-1|few
CASSEAPGSAEAFF
>TRBV19|-
CASNILAGGMGEQFF
>TRBV6-5|-
CASSYSRLAGGEQYF
>TRBV28|-
CASSYTWRGEAFF
>TRBV28|few
CASSLMSSSTDTQYF
>TRBV3-1|-
CASSQDGGETDTQYF
>TRBV20-1|many
CSVGQEGSEAFF
>TRBV29-1|few
CSAQAQSGNTIYF
>TRBV29-1|many
CSVYYRTGLGYEQYF
>TRBV18|-
CASSPGLRMSGEQFF
>TRBV19|-
CASSITSGGAGETQYF
>TRBV4-1|-
CASSQGPGVSFNQPQHF
>TRBV28|many
CASSLREYEQYF
>TRBV7-2|-
CASSPGTSGLTDTQYF
>TRBV9|-
CASSVGGSGNTGELFF
>TRBV7-9|-
CASSPLLAGGGEQFF
>TRBV28|many
CASSSPRARRQYF
>TRBV19|-
CASSPKMRPQHF
>TRBV5-1|few
CASSSNSDSGNTIYF
>TRBV20-1|many
CSAREPGPKETQYF